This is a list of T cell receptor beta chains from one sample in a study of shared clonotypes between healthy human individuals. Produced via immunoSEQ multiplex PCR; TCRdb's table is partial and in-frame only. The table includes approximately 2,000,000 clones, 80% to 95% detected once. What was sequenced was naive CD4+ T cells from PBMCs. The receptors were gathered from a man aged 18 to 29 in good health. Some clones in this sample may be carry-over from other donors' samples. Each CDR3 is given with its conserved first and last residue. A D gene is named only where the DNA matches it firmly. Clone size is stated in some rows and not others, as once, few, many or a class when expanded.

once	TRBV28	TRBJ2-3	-	TGTGCCAGCAGCCAGACAGTTAGCACAGATACGCAGTATTTT	CASSQTVSTDTQYF
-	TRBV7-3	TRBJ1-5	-	TGTGCCAGCAGCTTAACGTTGGATCAGCCCCAGCATTTT	CASSLTLDQPQHF
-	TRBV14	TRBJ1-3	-	TGTGCCAGCAGCCAAGTTGCTGGGGCTGGAAACACCATATATTTT	CASSQVAGAGNTIYF
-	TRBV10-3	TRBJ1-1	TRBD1	TGTGCCATCAGACTAGGACAGGGAGACACTGAAGCTTTCTTT	CAIRLGQGDTEAFF
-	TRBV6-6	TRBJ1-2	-	TGTGCCAGCAGTTATCGGGAGTACAGGGTGAAAGGCGGCTACACCTTC	CASSYREYRVKGGYTF
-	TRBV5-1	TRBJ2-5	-	TGCGCCAGCTCCCTTGGGTCGGGGGAGACCCAGTACTTC	CASSLGSGETQYF
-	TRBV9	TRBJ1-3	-	TGTGCCAGCAGCGTAGCCTCCTCTAACTCTGGAAACACCATATATTTT	CASSVASSNSGNTIYF
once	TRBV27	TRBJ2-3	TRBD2	TGTGCCAGCAGTTCTCCAGCGGGAGTTACGCAGTATTTT	CASSSPAGVTQYF
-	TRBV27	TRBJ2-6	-	TGTGCCAGCAGTTTATGGATGTCTGGGGCCAACGTCCTGACTTTC	CASSLWMSGANVLTF
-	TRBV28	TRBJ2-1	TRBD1	TGTGCCAGCAGTTCCCGGACAGGGTCCTACAATGAGCAGTTCTTC	CASSSRTGSYNEQFF
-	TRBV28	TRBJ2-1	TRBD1	TGTGCCAGCAGTTTATGGGGACAGGGAGTGATCAATGAGCAGTTCTTC	CASSLWGQGVINEQFF
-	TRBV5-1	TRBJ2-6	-	TGCGCCAGCAAGGAGGGGGTAGGAGCTGGGGCCAACGTCCTGACTTTC	CASKEGVGAGANVLTF
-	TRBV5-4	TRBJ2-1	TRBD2	TGTGCCAGCAGCCGGACTAGCGGAACCTACAATGAGCAGTTCTTC	CASSRTSGTYNEQFF
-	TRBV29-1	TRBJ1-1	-	TGCAGCGTCGGTAGCGGGAACACTGAAGCTTTCTTT	CSVGSGNTEAFF
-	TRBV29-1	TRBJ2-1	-	TGCAGCGCCGTGGGACAATCCTACAATGAGCAGTTCTTC	CSAVGQSYNEQFF
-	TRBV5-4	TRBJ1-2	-	TGTGCCAGCAGCTTTTCGGGAGGTGGCTACACCTTC	CASSFSGGGYTF
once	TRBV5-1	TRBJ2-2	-	TGCGCCAGCAGCTTGCGGGGTGGGGAGCTGTTTTTT	CASSLRGGELFF
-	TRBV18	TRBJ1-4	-	TGTGCCAGCTCACCACCGGCAGGGTGGGGCGAAAAACTGTTTTTT	CASSPPAGWGEKLFF
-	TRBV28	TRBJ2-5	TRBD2	TGTGCCAGCAGTTTATCAGGGGCTAGCGGGATATCAGAGACCCAGTACTTC	CASSLSGASGISETQYF
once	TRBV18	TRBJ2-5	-	TGTGCCAGCTCACCACCGACCGCACGCCAAGAGACCCAGTACTTC	CASSPPTARQETQYF
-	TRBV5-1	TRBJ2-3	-	TGCGCCAGCAGCTTGGAGGCGGGGTGGATCACAGATACGCAGTATTTT	CASSLEAGWITDTQYF
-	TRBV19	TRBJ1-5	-	TGTGCCAGTAGTATAAGCGTCCAGTATCAGCCCCAGCATTTT	CASSISVQYQPQHF
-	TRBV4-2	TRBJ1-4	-	TGTGCCAGCAGCCCACCGGGTGGGTACGGTAATGAAAAACTGTTTTTT	CASSPPGGYGNEKLFF
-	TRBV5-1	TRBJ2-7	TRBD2	TGCGCCAGCAGCGCCGTTACCGGGACTAGAACAACTGAGCAGTACTTC	CASSAVTGTRTTEQYF
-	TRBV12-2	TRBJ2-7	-	TGTGCAAGTCCCCACATGGGACGGGCTAGCGGGCTGTACGAGCAGTACTTC	CASPHMGRASGLYEQYF
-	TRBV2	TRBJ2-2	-	TGTGCCACCCAAAACAGGGACCACACCGGGGAGCTGTTTTTT	CATQNRDHTGELFF
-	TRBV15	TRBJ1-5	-	TGTGCCACCAGCAGAGGGGGCGAGTGGGACAAACTAAGCAATCAGCCCCAGCATTTT	CATSRGGEWDKLSNQPQHF
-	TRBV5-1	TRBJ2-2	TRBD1	TGCGCCAGCAGCTTGGTCCGACCGGGACAGGGGTCCGGGGAGCTGTTTTTT	CASSLVRPGQGSGELFF
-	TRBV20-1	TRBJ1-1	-	TGCAGTGCTAGAGATCGCGGGGTCGCTTTCTTT	CSARDRGVAFF
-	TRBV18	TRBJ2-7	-	TGTGCCAGCTCATCAGGTACGTCCTACGAGCAGTACTTC	CASSSGTSYEQYF
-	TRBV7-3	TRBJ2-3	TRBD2	TGTGCCAGCAGCTTAACGGGCGGGGCCCTAGCGGCCACAGATACGCAGTATTTT	CASSLTGGALAATDTQYF
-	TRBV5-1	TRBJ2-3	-	TGCGCCAGCCGCGGATCTTCTAGCACAGATACGCAGTATTTT	CASRGSSSTDTQYF
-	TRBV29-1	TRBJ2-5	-	TGCAGCGGTTGGTCGGTACCTCGGGAGACCCAGTACTTC	CSGWSVPRETQYF
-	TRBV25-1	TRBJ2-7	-	TGTGCCAGCAGTGGGTGGGGAGTCTACGAGCAGTACTTC	CASSGWGVYEQYF
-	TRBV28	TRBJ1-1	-	TGTGCCAGCAGCTTAAGAAGGACACTCGCTGAAGCTTTCTTT	CASSLRRTLAEAFF
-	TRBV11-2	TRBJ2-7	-	TGTGCCAGCAGCTTACAGGCCCGCACTCCCGGGTCCCACGAGCAGTACTTC	CASSLQARTPGSHEQYF
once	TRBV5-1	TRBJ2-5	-	TGCGCCAGCAGCTTGGGGGGAGAAAATCAAGAGACCCAGTACTTC	CASSLGGENQETQYF
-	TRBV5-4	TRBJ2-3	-	TGTGCCAGCAGCTTTCCAGCGGCCCCCGGTACGCAGTATTTT	CASSFPAAPGTQYF
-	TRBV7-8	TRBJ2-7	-	TGTGCCAGCAGCTTAGTGGCAGGCTACTACGAGCAGTACTTC	CASSLVAGYYEQYF
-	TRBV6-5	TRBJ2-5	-	TGTGCCAGCAGTTACTCTCGGTGGGGAGAGACCCAGTACTTC	CASSYSRWGETQYF
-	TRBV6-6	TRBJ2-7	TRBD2	TGTGCCAGCGGGCGGGAGGATAAGTCCGAGCAGTACTTC	CASGREDKSEQYF